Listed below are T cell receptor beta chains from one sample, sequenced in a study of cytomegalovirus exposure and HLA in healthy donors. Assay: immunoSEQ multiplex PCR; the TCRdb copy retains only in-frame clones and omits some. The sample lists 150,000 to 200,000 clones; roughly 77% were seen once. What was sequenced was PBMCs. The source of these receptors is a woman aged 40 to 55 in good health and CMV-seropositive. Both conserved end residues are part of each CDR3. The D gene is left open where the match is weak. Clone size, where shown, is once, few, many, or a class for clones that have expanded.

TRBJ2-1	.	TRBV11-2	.	TGTGCCAGCAGCTCCCAGGGTTCCCCCTACAATGAGCAGTTCTTC	CASSSQGSPYNEQFF
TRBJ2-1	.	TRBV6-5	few	TGTGCCAGCAGTTACTCGTCCGGGAGCTCCTACAATGAGCAGTTCTTC	CASSYSSGSSYNEQFF
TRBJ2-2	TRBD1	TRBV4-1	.	TGCGCCAGCAGCCGACGGACAGGGCGGGACACCGGGGAGCTGTTTTTT	CASSRRTGRDTGELFF
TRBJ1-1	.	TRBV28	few	TGTGCCAGCAGTTTTCCGGGAGGGACAACTGAAGCTTTCTTT	CASSFPGGTTEAFF
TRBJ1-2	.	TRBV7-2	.	TGTGCCAGCAGCTCCCCCGTCCTACGAGGAGGCTACACCTTC	CASSSPVLRGGYTF
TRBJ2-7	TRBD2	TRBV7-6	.	TGTGCCAGCAGCTTTATAGCGGGGGAATCCTACGAGCAGTACTTC	CASSFIAGESYEQYF
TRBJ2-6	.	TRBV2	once	TGTGCCCGGGGAGCTGGGGCCAACGTCCTGACTTTC	CARGAGANVLTF
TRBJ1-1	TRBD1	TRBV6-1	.	TGTGCCAGCGCCAGACAGGGTAACACTGAAGCTTTCTTT	CASARQGNTEAFF
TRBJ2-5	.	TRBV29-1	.	TGCAGCGGTAATCGGGGAGAAGAGACCCAGTACTTC	CSGNRGEETQYF
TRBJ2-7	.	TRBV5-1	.	TGCGCCAGCAGCTTGGCACAGGGTTACGAGCAGTACTTC	CASSLAQGYEQYF
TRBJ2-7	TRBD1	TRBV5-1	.	TGCGCCAGCAGCTTGGACAGGGGTTACGAGCAGTACTTC	CASSLDRGYEQYF
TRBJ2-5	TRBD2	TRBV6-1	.	TGTGCCAGCAGTGGCTGGGGGCTAGCGGGGGGCGGGACCCAGTACTTC	CASSGWGLAGGGTQYF
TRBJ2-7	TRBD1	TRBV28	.	TGTGCCAGCAGTTTAGAGCTCAGGGGGCGCAGTCACGAGCAGTACTTC	CASSLELRGRSHEQYF
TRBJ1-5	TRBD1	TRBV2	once	TGTGCCAGCACCCGGGACAGGGTCAGCAATCAGCCCCAGCATTTT	CASTRDRVSNQPQHF
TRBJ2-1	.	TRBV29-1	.	TGCAGCGTTGAGTTGCGCTCTGCAAGTGAGCAGTTCTTC	CSVELRSASEQFF
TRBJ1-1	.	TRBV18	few	TGTGCCAGCTCACCTCAGGCAGGGCGGTCTACTGAAGCTTTCTTT	CASSPQAGRSTEAFF
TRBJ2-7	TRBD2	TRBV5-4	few	TGTGCCAGCAGCTTGGGCGGGGCTAGCGGCACCTACGAGCAGTACTTC	CASSLGGASGTYEQYF
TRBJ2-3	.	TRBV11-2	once	TGTGCCAGCAGCTATCATGGGCCCCCACCACGTACGCAGTATTTT	CASSYHGPPPRTQYF
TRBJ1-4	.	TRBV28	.	TGTGCCAGCGGGGGGGCCCAAGGTTTTTACGATGAAAAACTGTTTTTT	CASGGAQGFYDEKLFF
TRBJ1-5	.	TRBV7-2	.	TGTGCCAGCAGCTCCGAGGGAGTATACGGGCCCCAGCATTTT	CASSSEGVYGPQHF
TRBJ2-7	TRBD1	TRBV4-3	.	TGCGCCAGCAGCCAAGATTTGGGCCGGACAGGGGCCTCCTACGAGCAGTACTTC	CASSQDLGRTGASYEQYF
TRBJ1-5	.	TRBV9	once	TGTGCCAGCAGCGTATCAGGGGAATTCAATCAGCCCCAGCATTTT	CASSVSGEFNQPQHF
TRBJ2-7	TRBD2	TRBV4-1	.	TGCGCCAGCAGCCGACTAGCGGAACCATCCTACGAGCAGTACTTC	CASSRLAEPSYEQYF
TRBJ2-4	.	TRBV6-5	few	TGTGCCAGCAGTTACGGGGGCTCCAAAAACATTCAGTACTTC	CASSYGGSKNIQYF
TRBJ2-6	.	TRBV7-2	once	TGTGCCAGCAGCTCCCGGGATCAAGGGGCCAACGTCCTGACTTTC	CASSSRDQGANVLTF
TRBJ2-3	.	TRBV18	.	TGTGCCAGCTCTCCTGGAGGGGATACGCAGTATTTT	CASSPGGDTQYF
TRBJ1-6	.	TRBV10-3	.	TGTGCCATCAGTGACCCGATGGGGGGGGCCGGGAATTCACCCCTCCACTTT	CAISDPMGGAGNSPLHF
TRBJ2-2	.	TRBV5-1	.	TGCGCCAGCAGCTTGGATAGCGGGGAGCTGTTTTTT	CASSLDSGELFF
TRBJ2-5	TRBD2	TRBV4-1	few	TGCGCCAGCAGCCGAGGACTAGACCAAGAGACCCAGTACTTC	CASSRGLDQETQYF
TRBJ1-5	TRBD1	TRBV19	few	TGTGCCAGTGGAACCGGGACAGGGAATCAGCCCCAGCATTTT	CASGTGTGNQPQHF
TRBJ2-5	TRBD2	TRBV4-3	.	TGCGCCAGCAGCCCCAGGACTAGCGGGGGGAAGGAGGCCCAGTACTTC	CASSPRTSGGKEAQYF
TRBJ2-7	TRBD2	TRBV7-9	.	TGTGCCAGCAGCCTCTCGGGCGGGAGCTACGAGCAGTACTTC	CASSLSGGSYEQYF
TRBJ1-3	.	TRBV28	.	TGTGCCAGCAGCACCCGAGCCTCCGGAAACACCATATATTTT	CASSTRASGNTIYF
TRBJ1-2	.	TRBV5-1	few	TGCGCCAGCAGCTTGGACAGGGTGGGGTTCGCCTTC	CASSLDRVGFAF
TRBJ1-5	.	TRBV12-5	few	TGTGCTAGTGGTTTAGAACAGGGCCAGCCCCAGCATTTT	CASGLEQGQPQHF
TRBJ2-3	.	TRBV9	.	TGTGCCAGCAGCCCTCCCACAGATACGCAGTATTTT	CASSPPTDTQYF
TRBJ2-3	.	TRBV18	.	TGTGCCAGCTCATTAAATGGGCTGGGAGATACGCAGTATTTT	CASSLNGLGDTQYF
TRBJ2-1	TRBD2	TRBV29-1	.	TGCAGCGTTGAACTAGCGGCATCCTACAATGAGCAGTTCTTC	CSVELAASYNEQFF
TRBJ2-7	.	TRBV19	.	TGTGCCAGTAGTATCATGGGGGGCGAGCAGTACTTC	CASSIMGGEQYF
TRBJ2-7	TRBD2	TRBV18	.	TGTGCCAGCTCACAATCGGCGGGGGTGGTCGAGCAGTACTTC	CASSQSAGVVEQYF
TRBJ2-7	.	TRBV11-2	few	TGTGCCAGCAGCTTAGTGGGGGGTTCCTACGAGCAGTACTTC	CASSLVGGSYEQYF
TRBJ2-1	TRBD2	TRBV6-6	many	TGTGCCAGCAGTTCTCCGGGACTATACAATGAGCAGTTCTTC	CASSSPGLYNEQFF
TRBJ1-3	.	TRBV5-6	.	TGTGCCAGCAGCTTCGGGGGGAACACCATATATTTT	CASSFGGNTIYF
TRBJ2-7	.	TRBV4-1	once	TGCGCCAGCAGCCAATATCATCCGCCTGATGCAGGGCGGTACGAGCAGTACTTC	CASSQYHPPDAGRYEQYF
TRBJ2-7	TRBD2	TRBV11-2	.	TGTGCCAGCAGCTTCCGACTAGCGGGGAACTACGAGCAGTACTTC	CASSFRLAGNYEQYF
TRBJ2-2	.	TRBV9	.	TGTGCCAGCGATTTCCTCACACAGGAAAGACGGGGACTGCTGAACACCGGGGAGCTGTTTTTT	CASDFLTQERRGLLNTGELFF
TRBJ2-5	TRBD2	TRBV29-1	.	TGCAGCGCCCTATCGAGGCTAGCGGGAGGAGAGACCCAGTACTTC	CSALSRLAGGETQYF
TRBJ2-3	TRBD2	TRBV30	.	TGTGCCTGGAGCTTTAGCGGGGGCACAGATACGCAGTATTTT	CAWSFSGGTDTQYF
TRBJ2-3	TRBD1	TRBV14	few	TGTGCCAGCAGCGCCTTCCTGGACAGGGTACCAGATACGCAGTATTTT	CASSAFLDRVPDTQYF
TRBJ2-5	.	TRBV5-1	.	TGCGCCAGCAGCGTTTTAGGGGGCCAAGAGACCCAGTACTTC	CASSVLGGQETQYF
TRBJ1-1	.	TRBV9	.	TGTGCCAGCAGCGTATCGGGGAACACTGAAGCTTTCTTT	CASSVSGNTEAFF